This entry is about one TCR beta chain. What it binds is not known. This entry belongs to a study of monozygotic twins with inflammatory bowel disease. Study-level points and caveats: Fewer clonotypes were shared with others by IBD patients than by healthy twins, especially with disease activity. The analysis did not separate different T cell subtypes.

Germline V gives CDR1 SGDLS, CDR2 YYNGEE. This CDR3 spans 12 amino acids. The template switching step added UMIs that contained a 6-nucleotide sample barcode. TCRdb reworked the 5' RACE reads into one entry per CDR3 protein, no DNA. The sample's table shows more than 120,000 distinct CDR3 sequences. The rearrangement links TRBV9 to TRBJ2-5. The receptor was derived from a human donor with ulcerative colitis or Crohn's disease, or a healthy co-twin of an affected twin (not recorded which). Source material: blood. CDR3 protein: CASGKDRETQYF.